A selection of T cell receptor beta chains follows, all from one sample in a study of T cells in Graves' hyperthyroidism and ophthalmopathy. From the multiplex PCR reads, TCRdb called clonotypes with MiXCR, one entry per CDR3 protein. The table has under 700,000 distinct CDR3 sequences, over 15% seen once; the top ten hold 18%. Sequenced material: blood. Receptors were obtained from a young woman with Graves' hyperthyroidism. Each CDR3 is given with its conserved first and last residue. The D gene is left open where the match is weak. A row's size may be missing; if present it is once, few, many or a size class.

>NA|many|17|TRBV12-3/TRBV12-4|TRBJ2-6
TGTGCCAGCCTGCAGCCGCCACCTTACTCTGGGGCCAACGTCCTGACTTTC
CASLQPPPYSGANVLTF
>NA|NA|13|TRBV19|TRBJ2-2
TGTGCCAGTAGTACGTGGAATCCCGGGGAGCTGTTTTTT
CASSTWNPGELFF
>NA|few|13|TRBV19|TRBJ1-1
TGTGCCAGTAGTATTCCGGGGGGGGCTGAAGCTTTCTTT
CASSIPGGAEAFF
>NA|NA|15|TRBV6-5|TRBJ2-5
TGTGCCAGCAGTTACGGGGCTAGCGTCCACGAGACCCAGTACTTC
CASSYGASVHETQYF
>TRBD2|many|15|TRBV5-1|TRBJ2-1
TGCGCCAGCAACTTGAAGAGCGGGAGCGTTCATGAGCAGTTCTTC
CASNLKSGSVHEQFF
>TRBD1|NA|14|TRBV3-1|TRBJ2-1
TGTGCCAGCAGCCTAGAGGGACAGCTCAATGAGCAGTTCTTC
CASSLEGQLNEQFF
>NA|NA|12|TRBV2|TRBJ1-5
TGTGCCGGATCTGTAGGGGATCAGCCCCAGCATTTT
CAGSVGDQPQHF
>TRBD1|NA|15|TRBV6-1|TRBJ1-5
TGTGCCAGCTCGTCACCGGGGACAGTCAATCAGCCCCAGCATTTT
CASSSPGTVNQPQHF
>TRBD1|few|16|TRBV14|TRBJ2-3
TGTGCCAGCAGCCAAGACGGGGGACAGGGGACAGATACGCAGTATTTT
CASSQDGGQGTDTQYF
>NA|many|14|TRBV7-9|TRBJ2-7
TGTGCCAGCAGCTTACAGGGGGGGACCTACGAGCAGTACTTC
CASSLQGGTYEQYF
>NA|many|14|TRBV12-3/TRBV12-4|TRBJ1-2
TGTGCCAGCAGTTTATGGGGGGACCTTGGCGGCTACACCTTC
CASSLWGDLGGYTF
>NA|NA|14|TRBV12-3/TRBV12-4|TRBJ2-4
TGTGCCAGCAGTTTTTGGGGGCACGGAAACATTCAGTACTTC
CASSFWGHGNIQYF
>TRBD2|many|15|TRBV6-1|TRBJ2-1
TGTGCCAGCAGTGAACTGGCGGGGGGGCTCGATGAGCAGTTCTTC
CASSELAGGLDEQFF
>NA|few|14|TRBV12-3/TRBV12-4|TRBJ1-3
TGTGCCAGCAGTAGCGGGATCTCTGGAAACACCATATATTTT
CASSSGISGNTIYF
>TRBD2|few|15|TRBV20-1|TRBJ2-7
TGCAGTGCTAGAGATCGGGCTAGCGGCCCCTACGAGCAGTACTTC
CSARDRASGPYEQYF
>NA|many|13|TRBV7-8|TRBJ2-1
TGTGCCAGCAGCTTAAGCAGGGTAGCTGAGCAGTTCTTC
CASSLSRVAEQFF
>NA|NA|12|TRBV20-1|TRBJ1-5
TGCAGTGCTAGAGATATACAGCCCCCCCCGCATTTT
CSARDIQPPPHF
>NA|NA|15|TRBV14|TRBJ1-6
TGTGCCAGCAACCGCGGGGGCTCCTATAGTTCACCCCTCCACTTT
CASNRGGSYSSPLHF
>NA|many|16|TRBV19|TRBJ2-7
TGTGCCAGTAGTACCCACGGCCTGAGCCTACCCTACGAGCAGTACTTC
CASSTHGLSLPYEQYF
>NA|NA|14|TRBV20-1|TRBJ1-5
TGCAGTGCTAGGGGGCTAACGGCCAATCAGCCCCAGCATTTT
CSARGLTANQPQHF
>TRBD2|NA|15|TRBV7-2|TRBJ2-2
TGTGCCAGCGCTGGACTAGCGGGAGGGTACGGGGAGCTGTTTTTT
CASAGLAGGYGELFF
>TRBD2|few|17|TRBV6-6|TRBJ2-3
TGTGCCAGCAGTTACTTGGCGCGGGGGGGCGGTACAGATACGCAGTATTTT
CASSYLARGGGTDTQYF